The 23 T cell receptor beta chains listed next were all sequenced from one sample in a study of blood T cell repertoires in COVID-19. TCRdb keeps only in-frame clones here, not all; method: immunoSEQ multiplex PCR. This table has under 250,000 clones, 88% appearing once. The material sequenced was peripheral blood. These receptors originate from a woman aged 60-75 years with acute or convalescent COVID-19.

The V and J genes are TRBV18 and TRBJ1-3; no clear D gene. CDR1 KGHSH and CDR2 LQKENI come from the germline V gene. This CDR3 spans 17 amino acids. V was trimmed by 1 base and J by 0 bases, leaving 13 bases between them. The CDR3 region is CASSPLAGGDSGNTIYF. As DNA, the CDR3 is TGTGCCAGCTCACCACTCGCTGGCGGGGACTCTGGAAACACCATATATTTT.

V usage is TRBV7-3 and J usage is TRBJ2-3; the match to TRBD1 covers 7 bases. Germline trimming cut 5 bases from V and 5 bases from J; bases unmatched to any gene: 7. The CDR3 has 14 amino acids. CDR1 and CDR2 from the germline V gene are SGHTA and FQGTGA. The CDR3 reads CASSPGTDGDTQYF. CDR3 sequence (DNA): TGTGCCAGCAGCCCAGGGACAGACGGAGATACGCAGTATTTT. The complete variable domain, with remaining parts taken from reference TRBV7-3 and TRBJ2-3, reads GAGVSQTPSNKVTEKGKYVELRCDPISGHTALYWYRQSLGQGPEFLIYFQGTGAADDSGLPNDRFFAVRPEGSVSTLKIQRTERGDSAVYLCASSPGTDGDTQYFGPGTRLTVL.

V gene TRBV5-6 combines with J gene TRBJ2-3; 9 bases line up with TRBD2. In germline, CDR1 is SGHDT, CDR2 YYEEEE. CDR3 length: 16 residues. Unmatched junction bases numbered 10, after V lost 4 bases and J lost 4 bases. As DNA, the CDR3 is TGTGCCAGCAGCCCACCGGGTAGCGGGGGTTCAGATACGCAGTATTTT. This encodes CASSPPGSGGSDTQYF.

This clone was seen only once. The chain carries TRBV5-6 and TRBJ1-2; 7 bases match TRBD1. Trimming at V came to 4 bases and at J to 4 bases, leaving 7 bases not matched to a gene. This CDR3 contains 14 residues. Germline V gene data show CDR1 as SGHDT and CDR2 as YYEEEE. The chain's CDR3 is CASSVPQGVYGYTF. CDR3 coding DNA: TGTGCCAGCAGCGTCCCCCAGGGGGTCTATGGCTACACCTTC.

This clone was recorded a few times. The chain recombines TRBV3-1 (or the pseudogene TRBV3-2) with TRBJ1-1; a weak D match, TRBD1 (5 bases). V lost 2 bases, J lost 3 bases, and 10 bases lay in between. The CDR3 length is 14 residues. Germline loops: CDR1 LGHDT, CDR2 YNNKEL (reference sequence). The CDR3 loop is CASSQRGIYTEAFF. CDR3 bases: TGTGCCAGCAGCCAACGGGGGATCTACACTGAAGCTTTCTTT.

The J gene is TRBJ2-7, the V gene TRBV7-9; the match to TRBD1 covers 7 bases. V shed 5 bases and J 3 bases; nucleotides not matched to a gene: 7. The length of the CDR3 is 14 residues. Germline loops: CDR1 SEHNR, CDR2 FQNEAQ (reference sequence). CDR3 amino acids: CASSPTGAGYEQYF. In DNA, the CDR3 is TGTGCCAGCAGCCCCACAGGGGCCGGCTACGAGCAGTACTTC.

The chain couples TRBV7-6 to TRBJ1-3; tentative D call: TRBD1 (5 bases). The CDR3 consists of 18 residues. V lost 0 bases and J 0 bases, leaving 15 bases between the germline ends. Germline V lookup: CDR1 SGHVS, CDR2 FNYEAQ. CDR3 protein: CASSLARQGPSSGNTIYF. The CDR3 DNA follows: TGTGCCAGCAGCTTAGCGAGGCAGGGTCCTAGCTCTGGAAACACCATATATTTT.

This clone has a handful of counts. This chain uses TRBV4-1 with TRBJ2-1; 9 bases map to TRBD2. CDR1 is MGHRA and CDR2 is YSYEKL in the germline V gene. The CDR3 is 18 residues long. J was trimmed by 0 bases and V by 0 bases; bases with no gene match: 6. The CDR3 loop reads CASSQDSSGDSSYNEQFF. CDR3 DNA sequence: TGCGCCAGCAGCCAAGATTCTAGCGGGGATTCCTCCTACAATGAGCAGTTCTTC.

The DNA of the CDR3 is TGTGCCTGGAGTGTAGGGGGTAGCGGGGACCAACAGTTCTTC. Translation: CAWSVGGSGDQQFF. The rearrangement joins TRBV30 to TRBJ2-1; 8 positions agree with TRBD2. Trimming cost V 0 bases and J 13 bases; bases outside gene matches: 11. In germline, CDR1 is GTSNPN, CDR2 SVGIG (reference sequence). This CDR3 contains 14 residues.

The chain combines TRBV4-2 with TRBJ1-5, with a tentative D call TRBD1 (5 bases). The CDR3 length is 14 residues. The V gene lost 0 bases and the J gene lost 4 bases, with 7 bases spanning the gap. CDR1 LGHNA and CDR2 YNFKEQ come from the germline V gene. The CDR3, as DNA: TGTGCCAGCAGCCAAGACAGGGCTAATCAGCCCCAGCATTTT. Translation gives CASSQDRANQPQHF.

The chain is built from TRBV5-1 and TRBJ1-2; 8 positions agree with TRBD1. This CDR3 is 18 amino acids long. The germline V gene encodes CDR1 SGHRS and CDR2 YFSETQ. V lost 0 bases and J lost 4; bases outside the gene matches: 14. The CDR3 DNA sequence: TGCGCCAGCAGCTTGGACGGACAGGGTTCGGCTTCGACCTATGGCTACACCTTC. Encoded protein: CASSLDGQGSASTYGYTF.

The chain recombines TRBV28 with TRBJ1-5; D may be TRBD1 (5 bases). V was pared by 5 bases and J by 0 bases, with 20 bases between. From germline, CDR1 is MDHEN and CDR2 SYDVKM. This CDR3 is 18 amino acids long. CDR3 sequence: CASSPGGAAGYSNQPQHF. CDR3 coding DNA: TGTGCCAGCAGTCCCGGCGGGGCGGCGGGATATAGCAATCAGCCCCAGCATTTT.

This chain joins TRBV7-9 and TRBJ2-5, with 9 bases identical to TRBD1. The CDR3 length is 14 residues. V gave up 4 bases and J gave up 6 bases; unmatched junction bases: 6. Looked up from germline, CDR1 is SEHNR and CDR2 is FQNEAQ (reference sequence). The CDR3 here is CASSSDRGAQTQYF. The CDR3 nucleotides read TGTGCCAGCAGCTCGGACAGGGGAGCGCAGACCCAGTACTTC.

The chain has TRBV6-5 and TRBJ2-1, with 10 bases aligning to TRBD2. J was trimmed by 13 bases and V by 4 bases; bases with no gene match: 13. CDR3 length equals 15 residues. Germline V gene data show CDR1 as MNHEY and CDR2 as SVGAGI. In DNA, the CDR3 is TGTGCCAGCAGTTTCCGGGGGGCTAGCGGGAGTGGACAGTTCTTC. This sequence encodes CASSFRGASGSGQFF.

This rearrangement joins TRBV7-9 to TRBJ1-4, with 7 bases that match TRBD1. Germline CDR1 and CDR2: SEHNR and FQNEAQ (reference sequence). The CDR3 is made up of 15 amino acids. With V trimmed by 4 bases and J by 7 bases, 9 bases remained unmatched. DNA of the CDR3: TGTGCCAGCAGCTCCTCAGGGGGGCTTGGTGAAAAACTGTTTTTT. Translation: CASSSSGGLGEKLFF.

The J gene is TRBJ2-3, the V gene TRBV9; the D gene is possibly TRBD2 (5 bases). Germline values: CDR1 SGDLS, CDR2 YYNGEE. The V and J ends lost 3 bases and 2 bases respectively, with 19 bases between them. This CDR3 region has 17 residues. Here the CDR3 reads CASSGRESVSATDTQYF. For the CDR3, the DNA is TGTGCCAGCAGCGGACGGGAATCAGTAAGCGCCACAGATACGCAGTATTTT.

The chain joins TRBV9 to TRBJ2-3, with 8 bases matching TRBD1. CDR1 is SGDLS and CDR2 is YYNGEE in the germline V gene. The ends lost 3 bases at V and 5 bases at J; junction bases unmatched: 17. This CDR3 contains 18 residues. The CDR3 nucleotides read TGTGCCAGCAGCGCCACACCCTGGACAGGGTGGCCACTAGATACGCAGTATTTT. This codes for CASSATPWTGWPLDTQYF.

The J gene is TRBJ2-7, the V gene TRBV3-1 (or the pseudogene TRBV3-2), with 7 bases matching TRBD1. The V and J ends lost 3 bases and 0 bases, in that order; junction bases with no gene match: 2. The CDR3 length is 14 residues. The germline V gene has CDR1 LGHDT and CDR2 YNNKEL (reference sequence). The CDR3 sequence is CASSHGTVSYEQYF. The CDR3 DNA sequence: TGTGCCAGCAGCCACGGGACAGTCTCCTACGAGCAGTACTTC.

The chain carries TRBV6-1 and TRBJ1-2; tentatively, D is TRBD1 (6 bases). V was trimmed by 2 bases and J by 4 bases, leaving 11 bases between them. Germline loops: CDR1 MNHNS, CDR2 SASEGT. This CDR3 is built from 14 residues. The CDR3 protein is CASSERTGSYGYTF. The CDR3 DNA follows: TGTGCCAGCAGTGAACGCACAGGGAGCTATGGCTACACCTTC.

This chain links TRBV6-5 with TRBJ1-1, with 7 bases that match TRBD1. Trimming removed 0 bases from V and 3 bases from J; junction bases left unmatched: 4. The CDR3 extends over 15 amino acids. Germline V lookup: CDR1 MNHEY, CDR2 SVGAGI. CDR3 bases: TGTGCCAGCAGTTACTCGAACAGGGGATACACTGAAGCTTTCTTT. Amino acid sequence: CASSYSNRGYTEAFF.

The chain links TRBV9 to TRBJ1-2, with TRBD1 identical over 8 bases. V lost 2 bases and J lost 4; bases outside the gene matches: 10. CDR3 length: 16 amino acids. From germline, CDR1 is SGDLS and CDR2 YYNGEE. The CDR3 sequence is CASSVGQGREVYGYTF. For the CDR3, the DNA is TGTGCCAGCAGCGTCGGACAGGGACGCGAGGTCTATGGCTACACCTTC. Full variable domain (missing parts from reference TRBV9 and TRBJ1-2): DSGVTQTPKHLITATGQRVTLRCSPRSGDLSVYWYQQSLDQGLQFLIQYYNGEERAKGNILERFSAQQFPDLHSELNLSSLELGDSALYFCASSVGQGREVYGYTFGSGTRLTVV.

The CDR3 spells CASSPITGDYGYTF. The CDR3 bases are TGTGCCAGCAGCCCAATCACAGGGGACTATGGCTACACCTTC. V usage is TRBV7-9 and J usage is TRBJ1-2, with 7 bases lining up with TRBD1. CDR1 and CDR2 (germline): SEHNR, FQNEAQ (reference sequence). The CDR3 runs to 14 residues. The V gene end was trimmed by 5 bases and the J gene end by 3 bases; junction bases not matched to a gene: 6.

The chain combines TRBV29-1 with TRBJ1-2; 7 bases are shared with TRBD1. With V trimmed by 2 bases and J by 5 bases, 8 bases remained unmatched. In germline, CDR1 is SQVTM, CDR2 ANQGSEA. The CDR3 has 14 amino acids. CDR3 nucleotides: TGCAGCGTTGAAAGAGGCGGGACAGAGTATGGCTACACCTTC. It is translated as CSVERGGTEYGYTF.